The entry below gives a single TCR beta chain sequence along with its context. What this receptor recognizes is not known. Base qualities are not recorded, but no much larger clone differs from it by a single base. The cohort consisted of some 730 healthy bone marrow donors. Cohort members were all nominally healthy when sampled, although unrecorded immune exposures were likely present. The donor was CMV seronegative and belonged to the group of more than 300 seronegative cohort members. Each donor provided a peripheral blood sample, and peripheral blood mononuclear cells were used for TCR beta sequencing. Genomic DNA was extracted from the blood cell samples with the Qiagen DNeasy Blood Extraction Kit. The library was obtained by the immunoSEQ multiplex PCR assay. For the multiplex PCR, a mixture combining 60 forward primers for TCR Vbeta segments and 13 reverse primers for TCR Jbeta segments was used. A multiplex PCR assay on genomic DNA amplified the CDR3 region of rearranged TCR beta genes. The Illumina HiSeq System was used to sequence the amplified TCR beta libraries as 87-base-pair reads. Under the source paper's analysis protocol: A later analysis tallied roughly 76 million unique TCR beta chains across the 550 to 850 repertoires, and approximately 12 million of those chains were shared by two or more donors. Raw reads were error-corrected and collapsed into unique sequences by a nearest-neighbor algorithm in which closely related sequences were merged to remove PCR and sequencing errors. To assign V, D and J gene segments, CDR3 sequences were aligned to IMGT reference sequences. For a sequence to be retained, a match of at least six nucleotides was required to both a V gene segment and a J gene segment. Rearrangements were called productive when the CDR3 lacked stop codons and stayed in frame with V and J; all others were non-productive. Following IMGT convention, CDR3 was defined as the stretch from the second conserved V-encoded cysteine up to the conserved J-encoded phenylalanine. In an earlier analysis of 500 to 650 of the donors, sequences lacking an unambiguous match to a single V gene segment were excluded. An earlier analysis of approximately 590 of the donors classified V segments as functional when productive rearrangements were above 56.7% and as segregating when the standard deviation between donors was above 5%. To diagnose cytomegalovirus status from the catalog of TCR beta chain sequences, a statistical classification framework was built. A later analysis assigned V and J genes by comparing TCR nucleotide sequences with IMGT/GENE-DB human TR gene sequences. A later analysis assigned CDR3 sequences and most-parsimonious VDJ recombination scenarios with the TCRdist pipeline. In a later analysis, every TCR beta chain was defined by the combination of its CDR3 amino acid sequence and its V-gene family, and reads without a unique V-gene family were dropped. To address suspected cross-contamination and a sequencing artifact, a later analysis removed a few hundred highly shared, low-generation-probability nucleotide sequences. For each public chain, a later analysis derived a clonal expansion index from normalized ranks of inferred template counts within each repertoire. Generation probabilities in a later analysis came from a VDJ recombination model fitted to out-of-frame rearrangements, and those results were checked against IGoR. A later analysis scored TCR-TCR, TCR-HLA and TCR-CMV co-occurrence with hypergeometric tests, applying a repertoire-size bias correction to TCR pairs. To estimate false discovery rates, a later analysis permuted the HLA or CMV assignments 20 times. In a later analysis, co-occurring TCRs were grouped using DBSCAN, and TCRdist sequence similarity was added for clustering within HLA-allele-positive subsets. Repertoires with fewer than 30,000 or more than 120,000 public chains were left out of co-occurrence clustering, as were about 5 repertoires with anomalous nucleotide sharing. TCRdb mirrors the immuneACCESS table, restricted to in-frame sequences. Some clones are absent from its copies; in checked studies, under half trace to an unresolved V gene, and the reason for the others is unknown. The V and J calls and the clone size are those of that table, but D and trimming were determined from the DNA. This sample has 150,000 to 170,000 clones in its table, and roughly 80% of those were observed once. In total, the top ten clones hold 4% of the sample.

Reading from cysteine to phenylalanine, the CDR3 counts 11 amino acids. The only DNA kept is the CDR3, 33 bases in frame from the first base. The CDR1 and CDR2 encoded by the germline V gene are SNHLY and FYNNEI. This specimen comes from a study of cytomegalovirus exposure and HLA in healthy donors (dated by TCRdb to the late 2010s). In terms of the full investigation: According to an earlier analysis of several hundred of the donors, about 170 million T cells yielded 120 million or so unique TCR beta sequences and about 300 Gb of sequence data. Among the roughly 400 genotyped donors, 81% belonged to the genetic ancestry cluster associated with self-reported Caucasian donors. The study aimed to test whether signatures of past pathogen exposure could be identified by cataloging public T cell receptors. Typing coverage differed by locus: A, B, C, DRB1 and DQB1 were typed in about 620-630 donors, DQA1 in about 560, DPA1 in 600 to 610, and DPB1 in just under 490. A later analysis re-analyzed previously published TCR beta repertoires from 550 to 700 donors and added high-resolution HLA genotyping to study TCR occurrence patterns. A later genetic analysis took genome-wide SNP genotypes for about 55% of the roughly 670 donors and used that subset as a discovery cohort. An early release covering more than 500 HLA-typed donors comprised 300 to 350 gigabases of sequencing data and some 79 million unique TCR sequences. Both class I and class II loci were covered by HLA typing, at four-digit resolution. Every discovery cohort repertoire had been produced on one sequencing platform. In addition to the first cohort of 650 to 750 subjects, a separate validation cohort of about 120 different subjects was used. Across some 400 genotyped donors of the cohort, an average of approximately 220,000 unique TCR beta nucleotide sequences per donor were sequenced, and roughly 20% of those sequences were non-productive. The study combined high-throughput TCR immunosequencing, statistical association of individual TCRs with disease status, and machine learning to predict cytomegalovirus infection status. Alongside the repertoire data, information on donor age, sex, ethnicity and CMV serostatus was compiled. In an earlier analysis of several hundred of the donors, high-throughput TCR beta sequencing was used to judge whether each TCR beta V gene segment behaved as functional or pseudogenic. In the later analysis, no new phenotypic data were used to find candidate immune exposures; instead, reliance was placed on TCR beta sequences and their occurrence across donors. Four or five DR-DQ haplotypes were handled as single units for association and clustering because linkage in the cohort was strong. Using immunosequencing, the study profiled T cell repertoires from 500 to 800 subjects and related those repertoires to cytomegalovirus serostatus. The paper's findings and limits, for the study overall: Because the 87-base-pair reads could not distinguish some IMGT-functional V segments, including TRBV6-2 and TRBV6-3, those segments were excluded. According to a later genetic analysis, donors in an Asian-associated ancestry cluster had fewer N-insertions in productive TCRs than the approximately 670-donor mean. Specific HLA alleles were associated with 16,951 TCR beta sequences at a false discovery rate of 0.05 in a later analysis. Cytomegalovirus status was reported to be diagnosed by the classifier with high specificity and sensitivity in both the original and validation cohorts. When HLA alleles, especially DR and DQ, strongly co-occurred, attributing TCR associations to individual alleles was difficult. A further reported finding was that TCR beta sequences accurately predicted the HLA-A and HLA-B alleles for most subjects in the first cohort. A few of the identified cytomegalovirus-associated TCR beta chains were confirmed in vitro to be specific for cytomegalovirus antigens. An association between a missense DCLRE1C variant and V-gene and J-gene trimming of TCR beta chains was found in a later genetic analysis and replicated in an independent cohort. Broadly in line with IMGT annotations, most TCR beta V segments showed up in productive rearrangements about 87% or about 30% of the time in an earlier analysis of approximately 640 of the donors. Because HLA typing was missing for some donors at each locus, association tests included only the typed subset. The study gave a list of 150 to 200 TCR beta chains associated with cytomegalovirus. The authors suggested that the approach could potentially be extended to other disease states and immunological phenotypes. In a later analysis, most CMV-associated TCR beta chains were found to appear HLA-restricted, with HLA associations seemingly driven largely by CMV exposure. The only immune exposure information available for the cohort was CMV serostatus. Linkage disequilibrium might explain the correlated functional status among segregating V segments, but an unknown experimental factor could not be ruled out. Compared with equally common non-associated chains, HLA-associated TCR beta chains in a later analysis were more clonally expanded and had lower generation probabilities. Most TCR sequences were seen in very few donors, while some public TCRs were found in many individuals. The cohort was sequenced for TCR beta chains only, and without alpha or paired-chain data the features that could be detected were limited. The sequencing pipeline was judged likely to have produced a cluster of highly shared sequence variants as a technical artifact. A later analysis reported that several top co-occurrence clusters appeared linked to parvovirus B19, influenza, CMV and Epstein-Barr virus. Presence/absence analyses assumed roughly uniform sequencing depth across donors, an assumption that may not hold. Because counts were too low, more than 15 rarely observed V segments, including chromosome 9 orphons, were excluded from the earlier analysis of 500 to 700 of the donors. In a later analysis, TCR association rates were found to vary across HLA loci, with the most associated TCRs seen for DRB1 alleles and the fewest for HLA-C alleles.

This clonotype was obtained from a woman aged 40 to 50 in good health and CMV-seronegative. Here the chain combines TRBV2 and TRBJ2-5; D gene: possibly TRBD1, on 5 matching bases. Source material: PBMCs. The DNA sequence reads TGTGCTTTCCAGGGCCAAGAGACCCAGTACTTC. Its protein product is CAFQGQETQYF. Here the CDR3 is joined to the reference TRBV2 and TRBJ2-5 genes, and the full variable domain is: EPEVTQTPSHQVTQMGQEVILRCVPISNHLYFYWYRQILGQKVEFLVSFYNNEISEKSEIFDDQFSVERPDGSNFTLKIRSTKLEDSAMYFCAFQGQETQYFGPGTRLLVL.